The 8 T cell receptor beta chains listed next were all sequenced from one sample in a study of technical replicates of blood from a few donors. The method was immunoSEQ multiplex PCR; TCRdb's version includes in-frame clones alone and lacks a portion of them. The data show fewer than 100,000 clones, about 95% seen once. The sample was T cells isolated from PBMCs. These receptors originate from a human donor in good health.

The rearrangement joins TRBV4-2 to TRBJ1-1; TRBD1 matches 7 bases. The CDR3 runs to 17 residues. Losses at the gene ends were 6 bases for V and 4 bases for J; bases not matched to a gene: 17. CDR1 is LGHNA, CDR2 YNFKEQ, per germline. The CDR3 region is CASRLYTLGQVPTEAFF. The CDR3 DNA is TGTGCCAGCAGACTTTATACGCTTGGACAGGTCCCCACTGAAGCTTTCTTT.

The V gene is TRBV7-2, the J gene TRBJ2-2, with 13 positions matching TRBD2. The V gene's germline CDR1 is SGHTA and CDR2 FQGNSA. V dropped 7 bases and J dropped 6; count of bases not matched to a gene: 5. The CDR3 runs 15 residues. CDR3 nucleotides: TGTGCCAGCACCAGACTAGCGGGAGGATCCGGGGAGCTGTTTTTT. It specifies CASTRLAGGSGELFF.

The chain recombines TRBV19 with TRBJ1-5; possibly TRBD1 for D (5 bases). V was trimmed by 7 bases and J by 4 bases, leaving 20 bases between them. This CDR3 is built from 16 residues. Germline CDR1 is LNHDA and CDR2 is SQIVND (reference sequence). The DNA for the CDR3 is TGTGCCAGTACCACTGGGGCAGGGTCAAGGAATCAGCCCCAGCATTTT. Translated: CASTTGAGSRNQPQHF.

This chain uses TRBV6-5 with TRBJ2-5; a weak D match, TRBD1 (6 bases). The CDR3 loop spans 15 amino acids. The V gene's germline CDR1 is MNHEY and CDR2 SVGAGI. V was clipped by 8 bases and J by 0 bases, with 16 bases between them. Here the CDR3 reads CASQRGQGYQETQYF. The DNA for the CDR3 is TGTGCCAGCCAACGGGGACAAGGATACCAAGAGACCCAGTACTTC.

The chain employs TRBV28 and TRBJ1-5; D might be TRBD1 (6 bases). Germline CDR1 is MDHEN and CDR2 is SYDVKM. The CDR3 length is 14 residues. Trimming left V 5 bases short and J 2 bases short, with 10 bases between. CDR3 nucleotide sequence: TGTGCCAGCAGTGCGGACAGCGGCAATCAGCCCCAGCATTTT. Protein product: CASSADSGNQPQHF.

The V call is TRBV28, the J call TRBJ2-3; 9 nucleotides agree with TRBD1. The CDR3 runs 15 residues. Germline V gene data show CDR1 as MDHEN and CDR2 as SYDVKM. J was trimmed by 4 bases and V by 7 bases; bases with no gene match: 9. The CDR3 region is CASKLPTGGADTQYF. The DNA for the CDR3 is TGTGCCAGCAAACTTCCGACAGGGGGGGCAGATACGCAGTATTTT.

The chain recombines TRBV28 with TRBJ1-2, with TRBD1 as a possible D gene (5 bases). Per the germline V gene, CDR1 is MDHEN and CDR2 is SYDVKM. V lost 7 bases to trimming and J lost 5 bases, with 11 bases between them. The CDR3 spans 12 residues. CDR3 nucleotides: TGTGCCAGCAACCAGGGTGATTATGGCTACACCTTC. Translating gives CASNQGDYGYTF.

This CDR3 reads CASSLWGTGFYEQYF. The CDR3 region has the DNA TGTGCCAGCAGTTTATGGGGGACAGGTTTTTACGAGCAGTACTTC. The rearrangement links TRBV28 to TRBJ2-7; 8 nucleotides match TRBD1. Trimming at V came to 0 bases and at J to 4 bases, leaving 5 bases not matched to a gene. CDR3 length: 15 residues. Germline lookup yields CDR1 MDHEN and CDR2 SYDVKM.